Listed below are T cell receptor beta chains from one sample, sequenced in a study of regulatory and conventional T cells in RAG deficiency. The method was immunoSEQ multiplex PCR; TCRdb's version includes in-frame clones alone and lacks a portion of them. The sample lists tens of thousands of clones; about 91% were seen once. The sample was also reused in another study, on regulatory T cells.

Sequencing input: CD8+ T cells sorted from blood. These receptors all come from a human donor in good health. Both conserved end residues are part of each CDR3. The D gene is left open where the match is weak. Size is stated for part of the rows, as once, few or many counts, or as a class when the clone is expanded.

J gene	clone size	D gene	V gene	CDR3 protein	CDR3 DNA
TRBJ2-1	NA	TRBD2	TRBV9	CASSPRTSGNNEQFF	TGTGCCAGCAGCCCTCGGACTAGCGGAAACAATGAGCAGTTCTTC
TRBJ2-1	few	TRBD2	TRBV6-5	CASSVSGERYNEQFF	TGTGCCAGCAGTGTCAGCGGGGAAAGATACAATGAGCAGTTCTTC
TRBJ2-1	NA	TRBD2	TRBV30	CAWSGGSNEQFF	TGTGCCTGGAGCGGGGGGTCCAATGAGCAGTTCTTC
TRBJ2-2	NA	NA	TRBV27	CASSLDGANTGELFF	TGTGCCAGCAGTTTGGACGGGGCGAACACCGGGGAGCTGTTTTTT
TRBJ1-4	NA	NA	TRBV5-1	CASSLAGWTVRNEKLFF	TGCGCCAGCAGCTTGGCGGGCTGGACCGTGCGTAATGAAAAACTGTTTTTT
TRBJ1-6	NA	TRBD1	TRBV6-1	CASSELGTGGSPLHF	TGTGCCAGCAGTGAATTGGGGACAGGGGGATCACCCCTCCACTTT
TRBJ1-4	NA	NA	TRBV2	CASAGEKLFF	TGTGCCAGCGCTGGTGAAAAACTGTTTTTT
TRBJ2-7	NA	NA	TRBV27	CASSLSRGNVREQYF	TGTGCCAGCAGTCTCTCCCGGGGTAACGTTCGGGAGCAGTACTTC
TRBJ2-3	NA	NA	TRBV27	CAVAGVTDTQYF	TGTGCCGTCGCAGGGGTGACAGATACGCAGTATTTT
TRBJ2-7	NA	NA	TRBV7-3	CASSPGGNEQYF	TGTGCCAGCAGCCCCGGGGGTAACGAGCAGTACTTC
TRBJ2-7	NA	TRBD2	TRBV30	CAWRAREGFYEQYF	TGTGCCTGGAGAGCGCGGGAGGGCTTCTACGAGCAGTACTTC
TRBJ1-4	NA	TRBD1	TRBV5-1	CASSRDRDHTTNEKLFF	TGCGCCAGCAGCCGAGACAGGGACCACACAACTAATGAAAAACTGTTTTTT
TRBJ1-2	NA	TRBD1	TRBV2	CASSVDRKNGYTF	TGTGCCAGCAGTGTGGACAGGAAGAATGGCTACACCTTC
TRBJ1-1	once	NA	TRBV7-6	CASSPLQGVNTEAFF	TGTGCCAGCAGTCCCCTCCAGGGCGTGAACACTGAAGCTTTCTTT
TRBJ1-2	NA	TRBD1	TRBV7-9	CASSIAIGQGSYGYTF	TGTGCCAGCAGCATAGCCATCGGACAGGGGTCATATGGCTACACCTTC
TRBJ1-3	NA	TRBD1	TRBV5-1	CASSPNTGGSGNTIYF	TGCGCCAGCAGCCCCAACACAGGGGGCTCTGGAAACACCATATATTTT
TRBJ1-2	NA	NA	TRBV5-6	CASSLLRDYTF	TGTGCCAGCAGCTTACTTCGTGACTACACCTTC
TRBJ2-7	NA	NA	TRBV19	CASSIDPVYEQYF	TGTGCCAGTAGTATTGATCCGGTGTACGAGCAGTACTTC
TRBJ2-7	NA	TRBD2	TRBV11-2	CASSLGLAGGGGSYEQYF	TGTGCCAGCAGCTTAGGACTAGCGGGGGGGGGCGGCTCCTACGAGCAGTACTTC
TRBJ1-5	NA	NA	TRBV4-1	CASSQAVGTQPQHF	TGCGCCAGCAGCCAGGCGGTGGGTACTCAGCCCCAGCATTTT
TRBJ2-1	few	NA	TRBV7-3	CASSLDGPLDEQFF	TGTGCCAGCAGCTTGGATGGACCCTTAGATGAGCAGTTCTTC
TRBJ1-5	NA	NA	TRBV19	CASSNPGPTKSLQHF	TGTGCCAGTAGTAACCCGGGACCCACAAAATCTCTCCAGCATTTT